The rows below give T cell receptor beta chains drawn from one sample of a study of blood T cell repertoires in COVID-19. The assay was immunoSEQ multiplex PCR, and TCRdb's table has in-frame clones only and misses some. The data contain 250,000 to 300,000 clones, 84% of them seen just once; the ten biggest clones take up about 4%. The sequencing sample was made of PBMCs or T cells enriched from blood (not recorded which). The receptors stem from a man aged 30 to 39 with acute COVID-19. Each CDR3 is given with its conserved first and last residue. Each record gives: D gene, J gene, clone size, V gene, CDR3 protein, CDR3 DNA. D genes are given only for firm matches. Not every row has a clone size; where given, it reads once, few, many or a size class.

d_gene: .
j_gene: TRBJ1-4
abundance: .
v_gene: TRBV23-1
CDR3aa: CASSQTTVGCNEKLFF
CDR3nt: TGCGCCAGCAGTCAAACCACGGTCGGGTGCAATGAAAAACTGTTTTTT

d_gene: TRBD1
j_gene: TRBJ2-3
abundance: .
v_gene: TRBV9
CDR3aa: CASSVLPGQGGDTQYF
CDR3nt: TGTGCCAGCAGCGTCCTCCCGGGACAGGGGGGAGATACGCAGTATTTT

d_gene: TRBD1
j_gene: TRBJ1-3
abundance: .
v_gene: TRBV4-2
CDR3aa: CASSQFRQGAFSGNTIYF
CDR3nt: TGTGCCAGCAGCCAATTCAGACAGGGGGCTTTCTCTGGAAACACCATATATTTT

d_gene: TRBD1
j_gene: TRBJ1-1
abundance: .
v_gene: TRBV6-5
CDR3aa: CASSLRGLGFEAFF
CDR3nt: TGTGCCAGCAGCCTCAGGGGGCTGGGATTTGAAGCTTTCTTT

d_gene: TRBD1
j_gene: TRBJ1-5
abundance: .
v_gene: TRBV5-1
CDR3aa: CASSLSGGRDQPQHF
CDR3nt: TGCGCCAGCAGCTTGTCAGGGGGTAGAGATCAGCCCCAGCATTTT

d_gene: .
j_gene: TRBJ2-1
abundance: .
v_gene: TRBV30
CDR3aa: CAWSAPGLAGNEQFF
CDR3nt: TGTGCCTGGAGTGCACCCGGCCTGGCGGGCAATGAGCAGTTCTTC

d_gene: TRBD1
j_gene: TRBJ1-1
abundance: .
v_gene: TRBV6-5
CDR3aa: CASSYGSGRGSAFF
CDR3nt: TGTGCCAGCAGTTACGGTTCGGGCAGGGGGTCGGCTTTCTTT

d_gene: TRBD1
j_gene: TRBJ2-2
abundance: .
v_gene: TRBV14
CDR3aa: CASSPWTGYTGELFF
CDR3nt: TGTGCCAGCAGCCCCTGGACAGGATACACCGGGGAGCTGTTTTTT

d_gene: .
j_gene: TRBJ1-4
abundance: .
v_gene: TRBV4-1
CDR3aa: CASSQEGQLKLFF
CDR3nt: TGCGCCAGCAGCCAAGAAGGACAGCTCAAACTGTTTTTT

d_gene: .
j_gene: TRBJ2-1
abundance: .
v_gene: TRBV19
CDR3aa: CASSPGISSYNEQFF
CDR3nt: TGTGCCAGTAGTCCCGGGATAAGCTCCTACAATGAGCAGTTCTTC

d_gene: .
j_gene: TRBJ2-5
abundance: .
v_gene: TRBV30
CDR3aa: CASQGAAQETQYF
CDR3nt: TGTGCCAGCCAGGGCGCGGCACAAGAGACCCAGTACTTC

d_gene: TRBD2
j_gene: TRBJ2-2
abundance: .
v_gene: TRBV7-2
CDR3aa: CASSSRGGAGTGELFF
CDR3nt: TGTGCCAGCAGCTCCCGGGGGGGGGCGGGCACCGGGGAGCTGTTTTTT

d_gene: TRBD2
j_gene: TRBJ2-5
abundance: few
v_gene: TRBV24-1
CDR3aa: CATSDPNSGVRETQYF
CDR3nt: TGTGCCACCAGTGATCCCAATAGCGGGGTGCGGGAGACCCAGTACTTC

d_gene: .
j_gene: TRBJ1-4
abundance: .
v_gene: TRBV18
CDR3aa: CASSVQVMPNEKLFF
CDR3nt: TGTGCCAGCTCAGTCCAGGTTATGCCTAATGAAAAACTGTTTTTT

d_gene: .
j_gene: TRBJ2-1
abundance: .
v_gene: TRBV6-6
CDR3aa: CASSIEGAGAYNEQFF
CDR3nt: TGTGCCAGCAGCATAGAAGGTGCAGGGGCCTACAATGAGCAGTTCTTC

d_gene: .
j_gene: TRBJ1-2
abundance: .
v_gene: TRBV2
CDR3aa: CASSDTQLSPYGYTF
CDR3nt: TGTGCCAGCAGTGACACACAGCTTTCTCCCTATGGCTACACCTTC

d_gene: TRBD1
j_gene: TRBJ1-5
abundance: .
v_gene: TRBV19
CDR3aa: CATSDRGNQPQHF
CDR3nt: TGTGCCACGTCCGACAGGGGCAATCAGCCCCAGCATTTT

d_gene: .
j_gene: TRBJ1-6
abundance: .
v_gene: TRBV10-3
CDR3aa: CAISLKDPRHSSPLHF
CDR3nt: TGTGCCATCAGTTTAAAGGATCCGAGGCATAGTTCACCCCTCCACTTT

d_gene: TRBD2
j_gene: TRBJ2-3
abundance: .
v_gene: TRBV10-2
CDR3aa: CASSEGVGRGVPDTQYF
CDR3nt: TGCGCCAGCAGTGAGGGGGTGGGGCGGGGGGTACCAGATACGCAGTATTTT

d_gene: .
j_gene: TRBJ1-1
abundance: .
v_gene: TRBV6-5
CDR3aa: CASSARLSTEAFF
CDR3nt: TGTGCCAGCAGCGCCCGACTTTCCACTGAAGCTTTCTTT

d_gene: TRBD2
j_gene: TRBJ2-2
abundance: .
v_gene: TRBV5-1
CDR3aa: CASSLGSGSSGELFF
CDR3nt: TGTGCCAGCAGCTTGGGCAGCGGGAGCTCCGGGGAGCTGTTTTTT

d_gene: .
j_gene: TRBJ1-3
abundance: .
v_gene: TRBV11-2
CDR3aa: CASSMAGSLSGNTIYF
CDR3nt: TGTGCCAGCAGCATGGCGGGTAGCCTCTCTGGAAACACCATATATTTT